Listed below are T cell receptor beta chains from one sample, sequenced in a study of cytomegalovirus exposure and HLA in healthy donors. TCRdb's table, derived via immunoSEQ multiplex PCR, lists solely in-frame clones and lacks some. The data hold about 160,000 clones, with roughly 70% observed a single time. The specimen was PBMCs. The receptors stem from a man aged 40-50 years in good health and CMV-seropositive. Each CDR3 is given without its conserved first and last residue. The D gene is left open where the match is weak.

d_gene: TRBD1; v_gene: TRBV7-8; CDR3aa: ASSSRQGREEKLF
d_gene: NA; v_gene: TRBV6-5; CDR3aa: ASSPTGLPNEKLF
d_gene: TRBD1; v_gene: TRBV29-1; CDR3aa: SVEGTGYPYGYT
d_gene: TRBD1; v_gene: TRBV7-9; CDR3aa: ASSLASGGKGEKLF
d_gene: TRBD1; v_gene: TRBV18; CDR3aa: ASSPLTGTGGFGNTIY
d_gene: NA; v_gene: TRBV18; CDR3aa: ASSHQGGNGYT
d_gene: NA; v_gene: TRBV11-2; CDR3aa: ASSLVRYQETQY
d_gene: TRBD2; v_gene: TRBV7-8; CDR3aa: ASSATSGAAFYEQY
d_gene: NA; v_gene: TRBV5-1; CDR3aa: ASSSGSAAYEQY
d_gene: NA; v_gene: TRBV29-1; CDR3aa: SAGGGDAEAF
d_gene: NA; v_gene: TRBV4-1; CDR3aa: ASSSPLRGRNTGELF
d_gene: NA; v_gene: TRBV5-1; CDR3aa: ASSLQGSAEPQH
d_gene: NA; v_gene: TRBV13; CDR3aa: ASSVGVGLNEKLF
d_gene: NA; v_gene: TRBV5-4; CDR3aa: ASNGPSAAGFTGELF
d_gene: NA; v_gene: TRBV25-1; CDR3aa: ASSEWAGRSGNTIY
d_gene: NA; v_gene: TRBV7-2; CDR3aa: ASSLGGGFSNQPQH
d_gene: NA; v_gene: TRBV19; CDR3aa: ASRARRLNYGYT
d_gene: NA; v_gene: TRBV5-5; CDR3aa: ASSLTGIYEQY
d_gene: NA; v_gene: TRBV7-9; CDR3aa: ASNLVAEGRVNTEAF
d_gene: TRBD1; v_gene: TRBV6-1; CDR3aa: ASSERTGGGRLF
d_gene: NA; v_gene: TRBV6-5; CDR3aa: ASSPARVAQPQH
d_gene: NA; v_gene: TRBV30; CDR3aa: AWSTRGLHSGNTIY
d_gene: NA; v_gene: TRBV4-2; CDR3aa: ASSQAGNSYEQY
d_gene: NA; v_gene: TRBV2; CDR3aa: ASTERTGSYNEQF
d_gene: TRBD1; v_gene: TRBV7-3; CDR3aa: ASSSLSGTEDSNEQF
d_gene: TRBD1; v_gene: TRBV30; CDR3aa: AWSNRDRGRYGYT
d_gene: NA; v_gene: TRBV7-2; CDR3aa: ASSQANSGNTIY
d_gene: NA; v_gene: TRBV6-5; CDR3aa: ASSYSSTLGTEAF
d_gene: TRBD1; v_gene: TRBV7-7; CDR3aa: ASSPGDRAEVETQY
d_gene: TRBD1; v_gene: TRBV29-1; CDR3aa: SAGSQGDEKLF
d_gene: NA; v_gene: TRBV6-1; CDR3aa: ASPQGQSQY
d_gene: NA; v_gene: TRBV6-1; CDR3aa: ASSATQNSPLH
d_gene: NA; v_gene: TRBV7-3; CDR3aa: ASSSMGGPSTQY
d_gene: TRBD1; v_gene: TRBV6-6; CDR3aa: ASSYSRQGGDTEAF
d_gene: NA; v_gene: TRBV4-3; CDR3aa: ASSPRVGTHTGELF
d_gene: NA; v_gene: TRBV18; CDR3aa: ASSSKEDEQF
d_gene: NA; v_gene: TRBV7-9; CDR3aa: ASSAPDKREGVTQY
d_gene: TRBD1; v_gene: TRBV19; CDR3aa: ASSETGWGSPLH
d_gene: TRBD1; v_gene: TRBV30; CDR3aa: AWGALDREFAF
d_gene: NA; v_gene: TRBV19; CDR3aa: ASSGRRGSNQPQH
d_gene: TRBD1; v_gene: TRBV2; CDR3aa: ASRSGQGVGEQY
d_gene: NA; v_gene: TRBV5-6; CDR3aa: ASSPWTVPNQPQH
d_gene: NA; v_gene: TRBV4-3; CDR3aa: ASSQAGGDDNEQF
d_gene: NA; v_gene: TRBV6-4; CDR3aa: ASSQTWGQGREKLF
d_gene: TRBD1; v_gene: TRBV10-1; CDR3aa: ASSESPNRGANTGELF
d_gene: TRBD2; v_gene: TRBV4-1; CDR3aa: ASSQDSGGAGELF
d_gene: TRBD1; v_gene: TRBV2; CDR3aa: ASRTGTASSPLH
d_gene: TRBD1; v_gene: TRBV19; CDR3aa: ASSIDFPGGYEQY
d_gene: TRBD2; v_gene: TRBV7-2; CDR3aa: ASSRGLAGWVNQETQY
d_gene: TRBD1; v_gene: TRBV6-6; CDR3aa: ASRRTGGEEKLF
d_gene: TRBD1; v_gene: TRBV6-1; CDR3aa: ASSGQGGSPLH
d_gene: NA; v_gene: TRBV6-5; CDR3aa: ASGTQGRSNQPQH
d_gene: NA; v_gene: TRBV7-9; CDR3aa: ASSYDTPMPQH
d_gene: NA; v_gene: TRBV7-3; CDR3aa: ASSFLPDYPGEQY
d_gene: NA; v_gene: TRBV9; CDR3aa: ASGPGNTIY
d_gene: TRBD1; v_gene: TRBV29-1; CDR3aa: STTTGTGVFEQY
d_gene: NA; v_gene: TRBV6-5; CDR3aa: ASSYLELREEKLF